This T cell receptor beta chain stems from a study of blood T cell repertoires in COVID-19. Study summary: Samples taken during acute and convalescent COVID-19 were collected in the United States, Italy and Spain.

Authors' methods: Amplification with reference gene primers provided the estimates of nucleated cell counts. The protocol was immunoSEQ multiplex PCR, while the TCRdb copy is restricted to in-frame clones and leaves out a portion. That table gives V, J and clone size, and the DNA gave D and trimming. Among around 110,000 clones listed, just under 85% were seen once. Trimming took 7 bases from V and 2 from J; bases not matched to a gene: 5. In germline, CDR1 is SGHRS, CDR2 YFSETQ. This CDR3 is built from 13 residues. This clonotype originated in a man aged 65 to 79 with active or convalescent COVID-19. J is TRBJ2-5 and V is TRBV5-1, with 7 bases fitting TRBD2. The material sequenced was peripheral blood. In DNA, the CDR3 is TGCGCCAGCTCCACTAGCGATCAAGAGACCCAGTACTTC. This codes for CASSTSDQETQYF.